These 23 T cell receptor beta chains were all obtained from the same sample, sequenced in a study of T cell responses to AZD1222 COVID-19 vaccine. TCRdb keeps only in-frame clones here, not all; method: immunoSEQ multiplex PCR. Of about 100,000 clones listed, about 94% were seen once; the top ten hold 4.5% to 5%. The sample consisted of peripheral blood, taken on day 0 of AZD1222 vaccination. The receptors here all came from an adult in good health.

The chain is built from TRBV6-1 and TRBJ2-1; possibly TRBD1 for D (7 bases). The germline V gene encodes CDR1 MNHNS and CDR2 SASEGT. The CDR3 consists of 14 residues. V lost 3 bases, J lost 9 bases, and 15 bases lay in between. CDR3 residues: CASSEWQGGGEQFF. CDR3 nucleotide sequence: TGTGCCAGCAGTGAGTGGCAGGGGGGCGGTGAGCAGTTCTTC.

The chain carries TRBV7-2 and TRBJ2-2; D uncertain. V lost 2 bases and J 8 bases, leaving 6 bases between the germline ends. Per the germline V gene, CDR1 is SGHTA and CDR2 is FQGNSA. This CDR3 comprises 12 residues. CDR3 in amino acids: CASSLMGGELFF. CDR3 coding DNA: TGTGCCAGCAGCTTAATGGGGGGGGAGCTGTTTTTT.

V and J are TRBV7-2 and TRBJ2-2; possibly TRBD1 for D (5 bases). The length of the CDR3 is 15 residues. The germline gives CDR1 SGHTA, CDR2 FQGNSA. V lost 5 bases and J lost 0, with 10 bases in between. The CDR3 sequence is CASSPQATNTGELFF. The CDR3, as DNA: TGTGCCAGCAGCCCACAGGCCACGAACACCGGGGAGCTGTTTTTT. Variable domain in full (rest from reference TRBV7-2 and TRBJ2-2): GAGVSQSPSNKVTEKGKDVELRCDPISGHTALYWYRQSLGQGLEFLIYFQGNSAPDKSGLPSDRFSAERTGGSVSTLTIQRTQQEDSAVYLCASSPQATNTGELFFGEGSRLTVL.

The chain is built from TRBV4-3 and TRBJ1-5; no definite D call. V was pared by 4 bases and J by 0 bases, with 10 bases between. Germline V CDR1 and CDR2: LGHNA, YSLEER. This CDR3 is 15 amino acids long. CDR3 bases: TGCGCCAGCAGCCGGCGGCTCAATAGCAATCAGCCCCAGCATTTT. This translates into CASSRRLNSNQPQHF.

The chain employs TRBV2 and TRBJ2-1, with no clear D. Germline CDR1 is SNHLY and CDR2 is FYNNEI. There are 15 residues in the CDR3. Trimming pared 2 bases from V and 2 bases from J, leaving 10 bases between. The CDR3 nucleotides are TGTGCCAGCAGTGAACGGAGTAAGGCCTACAATGAGCAGTTCTTC. Protein product: CASSERSKAYNEQFF.

The chain couples TRBV28 to TRBJ2-1; D unclear. Germline CDR1 reads MDHEN; CDR2 reads SYDVKM. V was shortened by 2 bases and J by 9 bases, with 2 bases between the two germline ends. This CDR3 has 10 residues. CDR3 sequence (DNA): TGTGCCAGCAGTTTAGGTGAGCAGTTCTTC. It codes for CASSLGEQFF.

In its sample, this clone was seen once. The chain has TRBV7-8 and TRBJ2-1, with no clear D. Trimming took 4 bases from V and 4 from J, leaving 8 bases between them. Germline CDR1 SGHVS, CDR2 FQNEAQ. This CDR3 region has 13 residues. The CDR3 coding sequence is TGTGCCAGCAGCTCAGGCAGTTACAATGAGCAGTTCTTC. Translating gives CASSSGSYNEQFF.

The chain recombines TRBV4-1 with TRBJ1-4; 8 nucleotides align to TRBD1. From germline, CDR1 is MGHRA and CDR2 YSYEKL. The length of the CDR3 is 17 residues. Trimming removed 4 bases from V and 7 bases from J; junction bases left unmatched: 14. CDR3 sequence reads: CASSRIPAGGRVEKLFF. CDR3 bases: TGCGCCAGCAGCCGTATCCCCGCAGGGGGCAGGGTTGAAAAACTGTTTTTT.

The J gene is TRBJ1-2, the V gene TRBV27; 10 bases align to TRBD1. V shed 5 bases and J 4 bases; nucleotides not matched to a gene: 4. The CDR3 is made up of 14 amino acids. The V gene's germline CDR1 is MNHEY and CDR2 SMNVEV (reference sequence). The CDR3 loop reads CASSPRTGGYGYTF. The DNA of the CDR3 is TGTGCCAGCAGTCCCCGGACAGGGGGCTATGGCTACACCTTC.

The chain couples TRBV10-2 to TRBJ1-6, with D possibly TRBD1 on 5 matching bases. CDR1 is WSHSY and CDR2 is SAAADI in the germline V gene. This CDR3 region has 12 residues. Trimming removed 6 bases at V and 13 bases at J, with 13 bases between. The chain's CDR3 is CASRTRASPLHF. CDR3 coding DNA: TGCGCCAGCAGGACCAGGGCTTCCCCCCTCCACTTT.

The chain employs TRBV28 and TRBJ2-7; D gene ambiguous. The V and J ends lost 5 bases and 4 bases respectively, with 18 bases between them. Per the germline V gene, CDR1 is MDHEN and CDR2 is SYDVKM. The CDR3 has 15 residues. In DNA form, the CDR3 reads TGTGCCAGCAGTGGAACTGCCAAGGTGGAATACGAGCAGTACTTC. It specifies CASSGTAKVEYEQYF.

V is TRBV28 and J is TRBJ1-2, with D tentatively TRBD1 (6 bases). CDR3 length equals 15 residues. CDR1 MDHEN and CDR2 SYDVKM come from the germline V gene. V was trimmed by 2 bases and J by 6 bases, leaving 16 bases between them. The CDR3 sequence: CASSLTNREANGYTF. The CDR3 coding sequence is TGTGCCAGCAGTTTAACGAACAGGGAGGCGAATGGCTACACCTTC.

The chain employs TRBV9 and TRBJ2-2; no reliable D call. Germline V lookup: CDR1 SGDLS, CDR2 YYNGEE. The CDR3 covers 16 residues. V was pared by 1 base and J by 4 bases, with 14 bases between. The CDR3 DNA is TGTGCCAGCAGCGTACAAACGGGTCGGAGCACCGGGGAGCTGTTTTTT. This gives the protein CASSVQTGRSTGELFF.

In nucleotides, the CDR3 is TGTGCCAGCAGCCAAGGGCCCAACCGACAGGCTTGTGGGCAGCCCCAGCATTTT. Its protein product is CASSQGPNRQACGQPQHF. This sequence joins TRBV3-1 (or the pseudogene TRBV3-2) and TRBJ1-5; D is perhaps TRBD1 (6 bases). This CDR3 is built from 18 residues. Trimming took off 1 base at V and 7 bases at J, with 23 bases between the two ends. Per germline, CDR1 LGHDT and CDR2 YNNKEL (reference sequence).

This sequence joins TRBV3-1 (or the pseudogene TRBV3-2) and TRBJ2-5; a weak D match, TRBD2 (6 bases). CDR1 and CDR2 (germline): LGHDT, YNNKEL (reference sequence). V lost 4 bases, J lost 2 bases, and 11 bases lay in between. The CDR3 length is 14 residues. The chain's CDR3 is CASSPSGHQETQYF. For the CDR3, the DNA is TGTGCCAGCAGCCCAAGCGGGCATCAAGAGACCCAGTACTTC.

The chain has TRBV18 and TRBJ2-7; no clear D. The germline V gene has CDR1 KGHSH and CDR2 LQKENI. The CDR3 is 12 amino acids. V gave up 3 bases and J gave up 5 bases, with 8 bases separating them. CDR3 coding DNA: TGTGCCAGCTCACCGCGACGAGACGAGCAGTACTTC. Translating it yields CASSPRRDEQYF.

The chain joins TRBV12-3 or TRBV12-4 to TRBJ1-3; D gene uncertain. The V gene lost 6 bases and the J gene lost 9 bases, with 15 bases spanning the gap. The CDR3 runs 13 residues. CDR3 DNA: TGTGCCAGCAGACGAGACCGTACGGGCACCATATATTTT. Translating it yields CASRRDRTGTIYF.

This clone was observed a handful of times. The chain carries TRBV30 and TRBJ1-3, with a tentative D call TRBD1 (5 bases). CDR1 and CDR2 (germline): GTSNPN, SVGIG (reference sequence). The V gene lost 1 base and the J gene lost 0 bases, with 7 bases spanning the gap. The CDR3 has 14 residues. In DNA, the CDR3 is TGTGCCTGGAGTGACAGGCTCTCTGGAAACACCATATATTTT. This codes for CAWSDRLSGNTIYF.

The chain employs TRBV27 and TRBJ2-2; maybe TRBD2 (6 bases). The CDR3 contains 15 residues. Between the trimmed V and J ends, which lost 10 bases and 4 bases, there was a span of 19 bases. The V gene's germline CDR1 is MNHEY and CDR2 SMNVEV (reference sequence). This chain's CDR3 is CATSIFRGGTGELFF. DNA of the CDR3: TGTGCCACCTCTATATTTAGGGGAGGCACCGGGGAGCTGTTTTTT.

The chain couples TRBV4-1 to TRBJ1-5; D remains ambiguous. Between the trimmed V and J ends, which lost 0 bases and 3 bases, there was a span of 6 bases. This CDR3 has 14 amino acids. Germline V CDR1 and CDR2: MGHRA, YSYEKL. CDR3 sequence: CASSQEGYNQPQHF. CDR3 nucleotides: TGCGCCAGCAGCCAAGAGGGGTACAATCAGCCCCAGCATTTT.

The chain couples TRBV29-1 to TRBJ2-4; either TRBD1 or TRBD2 may supply D (5 bases each). Germline-derived CDR1 and CDR2 are SQVTM and ANQGSEA. CDR3 length equals 12 residues. V dropped 6 bases and J dropped 7 bases, with 13 bases sitting between them. The CDR3 region is CSVMGEWNIQYF. CDR3 DNA sequence: TGCAGCGTGATGGGGGAGTGGAACATTCAGTACTTC. The full variable domain, rest sourced from reference TRBV29-1 and TRBJ2-4, is SAVISQKPSRDICQRGTSLTIQCQVDSQVTMMFWYRQQPGQSLTLIATANQGSEATYESGFVIDKFPISRPNLTFSTLTVSNMSPEDSSIYLCSVMGEWNIQYFGAGTRLSVL.

The chain joins TRBV2 to TRBJ2-1; 7 nucleotides align to TRBD1. The germline V gene has CDR1 SNHLY and CDR2 FYNNEI. CDR3 length: 14 residues. Trimming cost V 6 bases and J 8 bases; bases outside gene matches: 10. CDR3 amino acids: CASRTGTAIHEQFF. As DNA, the CDR3 is TGTGCCAGCAGAACCGGGACAGCTATCCATGAGCAGTTCTTC.

The V call is TRBV6-5, the J call TRBJ1-5; TRBD1 is a possible D gene (6 bases). The V gene lost 6 bases and the J gene lost 6 bases, with 9 bases spanning the gap. CDR1 MNHEY and CDR2 SVGAGI come from the germline V gene. The CDR3 is 12 amino acids. The CDR3 bases are TGTGCCAGCAGAACAGGGTTTCAGCCCCAGCATTTT. Its protein product is CASRTGFQPQHF.